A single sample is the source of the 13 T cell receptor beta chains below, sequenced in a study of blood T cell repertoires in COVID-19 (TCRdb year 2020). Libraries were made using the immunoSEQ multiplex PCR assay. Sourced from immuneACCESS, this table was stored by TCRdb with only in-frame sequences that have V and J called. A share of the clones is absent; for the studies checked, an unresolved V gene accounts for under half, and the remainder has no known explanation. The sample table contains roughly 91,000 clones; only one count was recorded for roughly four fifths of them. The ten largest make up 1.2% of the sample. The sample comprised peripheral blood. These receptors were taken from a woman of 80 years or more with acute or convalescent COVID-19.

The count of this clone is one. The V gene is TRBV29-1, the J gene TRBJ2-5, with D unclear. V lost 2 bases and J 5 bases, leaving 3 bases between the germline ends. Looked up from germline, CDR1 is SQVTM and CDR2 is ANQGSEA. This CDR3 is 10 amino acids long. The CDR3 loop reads CSVESETQYF. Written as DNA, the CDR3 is TGCAGCGTTGAATCGGAGACCCAGTACTTC.

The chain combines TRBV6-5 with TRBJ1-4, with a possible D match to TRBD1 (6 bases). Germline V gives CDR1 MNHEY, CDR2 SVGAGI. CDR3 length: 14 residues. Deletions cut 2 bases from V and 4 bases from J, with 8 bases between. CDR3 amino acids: CASSYRGYNEKLFF. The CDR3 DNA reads TGTGCCAGCAGTTACAGGGGGTATAATGAAAAACTGTTTTTT.

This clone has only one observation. The CDR3 DNA reads as TGTGCCAGCTATTGGACAGCGAACACCGGGGAGCTGTTTTTT. It specifies CASYWTANTGELFF. The chain employs TRBV6-5 and TRBJ2-2, with D perhaps matching TRBD1 (6 bases). Germline CDR1 and CDR2: MNHEY and SVGAGI. This CDR3 comprises 14 residues. V gave up 8 bases and J gave up 0 bases, with 10 bases separating them.

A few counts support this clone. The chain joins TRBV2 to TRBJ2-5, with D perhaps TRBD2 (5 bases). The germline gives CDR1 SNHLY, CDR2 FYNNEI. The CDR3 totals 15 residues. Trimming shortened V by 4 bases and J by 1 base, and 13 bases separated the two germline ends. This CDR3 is CASSAWTDTQETQYF. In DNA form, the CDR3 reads TGTGCCAGCAGTGCATGGACTGACACCCAAGAGACCCAGTACTTC.

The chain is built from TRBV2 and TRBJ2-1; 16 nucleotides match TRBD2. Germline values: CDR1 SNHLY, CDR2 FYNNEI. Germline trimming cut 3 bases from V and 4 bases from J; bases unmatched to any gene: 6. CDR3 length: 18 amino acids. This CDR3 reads CASSEGLAGGPFYNEQFF. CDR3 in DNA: TGTGCCAGCAGTGAGGGACTAGCGGGAGGGCCGTTTTACAATGAGCAGTTCTTC.

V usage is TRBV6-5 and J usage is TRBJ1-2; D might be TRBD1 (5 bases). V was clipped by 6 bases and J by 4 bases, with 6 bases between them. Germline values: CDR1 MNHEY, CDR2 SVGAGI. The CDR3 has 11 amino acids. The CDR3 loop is CASSQGYGYTF. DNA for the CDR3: TGTGCCAGCAGCCAGGGCTATGGCTACACCTTC.

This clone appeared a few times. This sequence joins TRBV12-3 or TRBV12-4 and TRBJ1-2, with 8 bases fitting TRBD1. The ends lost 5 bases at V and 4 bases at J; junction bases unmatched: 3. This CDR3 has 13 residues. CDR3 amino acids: CASSQGAGYGYTF. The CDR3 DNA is TGTGCCAGCAGTCAGGGGGCTGGCTATGGCTACACCTTC.

CDR3 nucleotides: TGTGCCAGCAGCTTAGCGGACAGGGTTATAGACACCATATATTTT. As protein: CASSLADRVIDTIYF. The V call is TRBV7-2, the J call TRBJ1-3; 8 positions match TRBD1. CDR1 is SGHTA, CDR2 FQGNSA, per germline. This CDR3 comprises 15 residues. The trim removed 0 bases at V and 8 bases at J, leaving 6 bases unmatched.

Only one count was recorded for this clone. In DNA, the CDR3 is TGTGCCACCAGTGATTTACCCTCTAGCGGGGGGTCCTCCGGGGAGCTGTTTTTT. Protein: CATSDLPSSGGSSGELFF. The chain is built from TRBV24-1 and TRBJ2-2; TRBD2 agrees at 11 bases. The CDR3 is 18 amino acids. Germline CDR1 and CDR2: KGHDR and SFDVKD. The trim removed 1 base at V and 6 bases at J, leaving 9 bases unmatched.

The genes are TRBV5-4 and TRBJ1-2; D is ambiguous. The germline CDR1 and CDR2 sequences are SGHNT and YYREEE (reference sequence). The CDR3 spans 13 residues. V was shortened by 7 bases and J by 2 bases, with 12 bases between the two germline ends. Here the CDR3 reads CASAITENYGYTF. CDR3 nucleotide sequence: TGTGCCAGCGCCATCACTGAAAACTATGGCTACACCTTC.

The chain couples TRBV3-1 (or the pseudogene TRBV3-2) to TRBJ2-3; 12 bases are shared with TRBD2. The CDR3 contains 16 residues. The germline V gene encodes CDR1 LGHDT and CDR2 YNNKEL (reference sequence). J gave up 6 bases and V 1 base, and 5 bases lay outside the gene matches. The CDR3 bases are TGTGCCAGCAGCCAAGGGAGACTAGCGGGAGAGGATACGCAGTATTTT. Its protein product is CASSQGRLAGEDTQYF.

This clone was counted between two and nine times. CDR3 sequence reads: CASSRDSSGANVLTF. For the CDR3, the DNA is TGTGCCAGCAGCCGAGATAGCTCTGGGGCCAACGTCCTGACTTTC. This chain uses TRBV6-5 with TRBJ2-6; D gene unclear. The V gene lost 6 bases and the J gene lost 0 bases, with 9 bases spanning the gap. This CDR3 comprises 15 residues. CDR1 is MNHEY, CDR2 SVGAGI, per germline.

For the CDR3, the DNA is TGTGCCAGCAGCCAAGCTTGGGACAGAAACGATGAAAAACTGTTTTTT. This encodes CASSQAWDRNDEKLFF. The chain recombines TRBV4-2 with TRBJ1-4; the match to TRBD1 covers 7 bases. Looked up from germline, CDR1 is LGHNA and CDR2 is YNFKEQ. Germline trimming cut 1 base from V and 6 bases from J; bases unmatched to any gene: 8. This CDR3 spans 16 amino acids.